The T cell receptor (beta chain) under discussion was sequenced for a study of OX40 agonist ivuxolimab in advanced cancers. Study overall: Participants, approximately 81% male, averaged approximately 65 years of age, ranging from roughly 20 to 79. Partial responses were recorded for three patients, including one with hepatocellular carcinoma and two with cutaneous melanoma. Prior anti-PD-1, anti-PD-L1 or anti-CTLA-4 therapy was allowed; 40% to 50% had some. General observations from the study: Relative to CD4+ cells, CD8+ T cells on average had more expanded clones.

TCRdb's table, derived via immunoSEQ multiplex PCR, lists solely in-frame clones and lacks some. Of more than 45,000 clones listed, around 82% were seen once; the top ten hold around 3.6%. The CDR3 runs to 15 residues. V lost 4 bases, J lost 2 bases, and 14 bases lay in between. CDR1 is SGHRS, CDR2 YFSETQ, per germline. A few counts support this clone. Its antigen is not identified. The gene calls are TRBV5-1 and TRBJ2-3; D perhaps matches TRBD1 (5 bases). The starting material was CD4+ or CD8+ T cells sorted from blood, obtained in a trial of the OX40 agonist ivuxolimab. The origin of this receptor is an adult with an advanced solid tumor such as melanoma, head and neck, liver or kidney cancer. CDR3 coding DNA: TGCGCCAGCAGCCCGAGAGACAGAGTCACAGATACGCAGTATTTT. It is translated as CASSPRDRVTDTQYF.